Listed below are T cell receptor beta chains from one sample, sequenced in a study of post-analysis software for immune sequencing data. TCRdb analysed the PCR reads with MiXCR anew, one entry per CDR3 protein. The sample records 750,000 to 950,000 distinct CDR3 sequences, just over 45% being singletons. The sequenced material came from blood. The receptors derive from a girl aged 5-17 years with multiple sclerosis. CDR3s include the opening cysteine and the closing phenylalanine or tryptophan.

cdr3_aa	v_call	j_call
CSARDTGGTSYNEQFF	TRBV20-1	TRBJ2-1
CASSPQRVDYNEQFF	TRBV27	TRBJ2-1
CSASSGRVRDTQYF	TRBV20-1	TRBJ2-3
CASSLAQASGLHAHNEQFF	TRBV7-6	TRBJ2-1
CATEREDQETQYF	TRBV10-3	TRBJ2-5
CASSGTEGIQYF	TRBV6-5	TRBJ2-4
CASTIGAGGTYEQYF	TRBV5-5	NA
CASSYLGAQETQYF	TRBV5-1	TRBJ2-5
CSAWGAVTDYTFGSGTQYF	TRBV20-1	TRBJ2-5
CASTLEVGGALGETQYF	TRBV12-3/TRBV12-4	TRBJ2-5
CASSAGLRIEQFF	TRBV11-2	TRBJ2-1
CSARAAGWTSTDTQYF	TRBV20-1	TRBJ2-3
CSARRQGADTQYF	TRBV20-1	TRBJ2-3
CSAGRDGTTQQYF	TRBV20-1	TRBJ2-7
CASRLDSTYEQYF	TRBV6-1	TRBJ2-7
CASSLPRDRGSYNEQFF	TRBV7-9	TRBJ2-1
CAISERASGKTNQETQYF	TRBV10-3	TRBJ2-5
CSAEGAFF	TRBV29-1	TRBJ1-1
CASSTRNRDRGTTGANVLTF	TRBV7-9	TRBJ2-6
CASQNWGDRDYNEQFF	TRBV12-3/TRBV12-4	TRBJ2-1
CASSYSGSGNEQFF	TRBV6-5	TRBJ2-1
CASSRGTNQPRHF	TRBV5-1	TRBJ1-5
CANSDGSSYEQYF	TRBV6-5	TRBJ2-7
CASSLAGYRENQPQHF	TRBV7-8	TRBJ1-5
CASSLVPRESSYNEQFF	TRBV5-1	TRBJ2-1
CASSGGLYNEQFF	TRBV7-8	TRBJ2-1
CSVGPGGYYEQYF	TRBV29-1	TRBJ2-7
CASSQETWDMVQFF	TRBV3-1	TRBJ2-1
CASSFRLAGGRTDTQYF	TRBV11-2	TRBJ2-3
CSARDLEGWYQETQYF	TRBV20-1	TRBJ2-5
CASSQDSSAGGVYEQYF	TRBV3-1	TRBJ2-7
CASSQALGEPIHGNEQFF	TRBV7-9	TRBJ2-1
CASSAGTGDGCGGYTF	TRBV11-2	TRBJ1-2
CASSDPRQGGSYEQYF	TRBV6-1	TRBJ2-7
CASSGLGSNEQYF	TRBV5-1	TRBJ2-7
CASSQVGTVEGYTF	TRBV4-1	TRBJ1-2
CASTLSGGRGTEAFF	TRBV6-1	TRBJ1-1
CASSLIPVTDTQYF	TRBV11-2	TRBJ2-3
CATSDYGLATDTQYF	TRBV24-1	TRBJ2-3
CASSPQLAGLYEQYF	TRBV7-6	TRBJ2-7
CASSTEGSWTEAFF	TRBV5-1	TRBJ1-1
CASSGDSLFSPQHF	TRBV9	TRBJ1-5
CASSSGTGVSEQYF	TRBV27	TRBJ2-7
CASSVAGAPTDTQYF	TRBV9	TRBJ2-3
CAVGSGEVYEQYF	TRBV6-5	TRBJ2-7
CASSSGAKAYEQYF	TRBV27	TRBJ2-7
CASSFDLQGLAEGGQYF	TRBV7-2	TRBJ2-3
CASSPSQEAFF	TRBV12-3/TRBV12-4	TRBJ1-1
CASSPGVAQYF	TRBV12-3/TRBV12-4	TRBJ2-3
CASSLGQGSNEQFF	TRBV7-3	TRBJ2-1
CASSLVRGRNEQFF	TRBV5-1	TRBJ2-1
CASSLVVGTAFGYTF	TRBV7-9	TRBJ1-2
CASVGREGRYYNEQFF	TRBV6-2/TRBV6-3	TRBJ2-1
CASDTSGKGNEQFF	TRBV10-3	TRBJ2-1
CASSQEETHRTQYF	TRBV14	TRBJ2-5